Listed here are 10 T cell receptor beta chains from one sample, sequenced in a study of yellow fever vaccine responses in identical twins. TCRdb ran MiXCR on the RT-PCR reads and lists one entry per CDR3 protein. The data show approximately 13,000 distinct CDR3 sequences, approximately 85% seen once. Specimen: T cells from blood (PBMCs), unsorted or a sorted subset (not recorded which), collected before or after yellow fever vaccination (not recorded which). These receptors all stem from a woman aged 18-30 years who received the yellow fever vaccine.

The V call is TRBV3-1, the J call TRBJ1-3; no firm D call. CDR3 length: 16 residues. Germline lookup yields CDR1 LGHDT and CDR2 YNNKEL (reference sequence). The V and J ends lost 1 base and 0 bases respectively, with 10 bases between them. The CDR3 DNA is TGTGCCAGCAGCCAAGGGCAGGACTACTCTGGAAACACCATATATTTT. Amino acid sequence: CASSQGQDYSGNTIYF.

The gene calls are TRBV18 and TRBJ1-5; D not certain. CDR1 and CDR2 (germline): KGHSH, LQKENI. V gave up 6 bases and J gave up 0 bases, with 6 bases separating them. The CDR3 has 13 residues. The CDR3 nucleotides read TGTGCCAGCTCCATCGATAGCAATCAGCCCCAGCATTTT. Encoded protein: CASSIDSNQPQHF.

This chain joins TRBV11-3 and TRBJ2-1, with 8 bases that match TRBD2. Germline lookup yields CDR1 SGHNT and CDR2 YENEEA. The CDR3 loop spans 15 amino acids. Trimming cost V 5 bases and J 8 bases; bases outside gene matches: 11. CDR3 residues: CASSQRTSTIHEQFF. The CDR3 DNA follows: TGTGCCAGCAGCCAGAGGACTAGCACCATCCATGAGCAGTTCTTC.

V and J are TRBV28 and TRBJ2-1; 7 bases align to TRBD1. Germline V gives CDR1 MDHEN, CDR2 SYDVKM. The CDR3 sequence is 12 residues long. With V trimmed by 5 bases and J by 9 bases, 4 bases remained unmatched. CDR3 protein: CASSTGTVEQFF. For the CDR3, the DNA is TGTGCCAGCAGTACTGGGACAGTTGAGCAGTTCTTC.

This CDR3 is CASRLDSNSFYGYTF. The DNA of the CDR3 is TGTGCCAGCAGATTGGACAGCAACTCTTTCTATGGCTACACCTTC. The chain couples TRBV6-1 to TRBJ1-2; possibly TRBD1 for D (6 bases). Trimming cost V 6 bases and J 4 bases, with 18 bases left between them. The CDR3 runs to 15 residues. CDR1 MNHNS and CDR2 SASEGT come from the germline V gene.

This clonotype turned up a few times. The chain carries TRBV12-3 or TRBV12-4 and TRBJ2-1; D unresolved. V lost 2 bases and J lost 0, with 5 bases in between. CDR3 size: 14 residues. CDR3 DNA sequence: TGTGCCAGCAGTTTAAGTGGCTCCTACAATGAGCAGTTCTTC. Protein product: CASSLSGSYNEQFF.

The chain couples TRBV13 to TRBJ2-5; 7 bases align to TRBD1. V lost 6 bases and J lost 6; bases outside the gene matches: 7. CDR1 and CDR2 (germline): PRHDT, FYEKMQ (reference sequence). This CDR3 has 13 amino acids. CDR3 bases: TGTGCCAGCAGATGGGACAGATCGCAGACCCAGTACTTC. Encoded protein: CASRWDRSQTQYF.

The J gene is TRBJ2-7, the V gene TRBV4-2, with D uncertain. This CDR3 is built from 11 residues. Looked up from germline, CDR1 is LGHNA and CDR2 is YNFKEQ. V lost 0 bases to trimming and J lost 4 bases, with 1 base between them. Here the CDR3 DNA reads TGTGCCAGCAGCCAAGATTACGAGCAGTACTTC. It translates to CASSQDYEQYF.

J is TRBJ2-7 and V is TRBV3-1; 12 nucleotides match TRBD2. This CDR3 spans 17 amino acids. The V segment lost 1 base and the J segment 4 bases; nucleotides outside the gene matches: 8. Germline assignment: CDR1 LGHDT and CDR2 YNNKEL (reference sequence). DNA of the CDR3: TGTGCCAGCAGCCAAGTGGAATATGGGACTAGCGGGTACGAGCAGTACTTC. It translates to CASSQVEYGTSGYEQYF.

The chain has TRBV12-5 and TRBJ2-1; D gene uncertain. V dropped 0 bases and J dropped 10 bases, with 10 bases sitting between them. Per germline, CDR1 LGHNT and CDR2 FRNRAP. This CDR3 contains 13 residues. CDR3 DNA sequence: TGTGCTAGTGGTTTGGTTCCCATGGGGGAGCAGTTCTTC. This translates into CASGLVPMGEQFF.